There are many counts of the clone carrying this T cell receptor beta chain. Its cognate antigen is unknown. Exclusions: uncontrolled infection, other autoimmune disease, pregnancy, lactation. The data stem from a study of T cells in Graves' hyperthyroidism and ophthalmopathy. Notes on the study in general: Blood held most thyroid clonotypes expanded above 0.001 frequency. Stable hyperthyroidism was told apart from ophthalmopathy by a model built on 13 V-J features.

There were TCR beta CDR3 regions amplified from RNA transcripts. HTBI primers were employed in a first-round RT-PCR of the TCR CDR3. Using its own MiXCR run on the multiplex PCR reads, TCRdb lists one record per CDR3 protein. The sample includes under 550,000 distinct CDR3 sequences, approximately 14% of them seen just once. Germline V gene sequence: CDR1 MNHEY, CDR2 SMNVEV (reference sequence). V lost 3 bases, J lost 4 bases, and 13 bases lay in between. This CDR3 has 15 residues. The rearrangement links TRBV27 to TRBJ1-5; D is possibly TRBD1 (5 bases). The receptor's source is a woman between 18 and 29 years old with Graves' hyperthyroidism. The sequenced sample consisted of blood. The CDR3 DNA follows: TGTGCCAGCAGTTTTTACGGGAGGGGAAATCAGCCCCAGCATTTT. It translates to CASSFYGRGNQPQHF.